This section outlines one T cell receptor beta chain sequence together with its context. This entry is derived from a study of cytomegalovirus exposure and HLA in healthy donors. PCR primers comprised 60 Vbeta and 13 Jbeta primers. The assay was immunoSEQ multiplex PCR, and TCRdb's table has in-frame clones only and misses some. The sample has about 170,000 clones, 70% to 80% seen once. This clonotype was obtained from a woman under 40 in good health and CMV-seropositive. Material for sequencing was PBMCs.

The CDR3 DNA reads TGTGCCAGCAGCTCCCGTACAATACGAGCGGGAGAGTCCTACGAGCAGTACTTC. The encoded protein is CASSSRTIRAGESYEQYF. The chain recombines TRBV7-8 with TRBJ2-7; 8 bases align to TRBD2. The CDR3 has 18 amino acids. V lost 4 bases and J lost 1; bases outside the gene matches: 15. Per the germline V gene, CDR1 is SGHVS and CDR2 is FQNEAQ.